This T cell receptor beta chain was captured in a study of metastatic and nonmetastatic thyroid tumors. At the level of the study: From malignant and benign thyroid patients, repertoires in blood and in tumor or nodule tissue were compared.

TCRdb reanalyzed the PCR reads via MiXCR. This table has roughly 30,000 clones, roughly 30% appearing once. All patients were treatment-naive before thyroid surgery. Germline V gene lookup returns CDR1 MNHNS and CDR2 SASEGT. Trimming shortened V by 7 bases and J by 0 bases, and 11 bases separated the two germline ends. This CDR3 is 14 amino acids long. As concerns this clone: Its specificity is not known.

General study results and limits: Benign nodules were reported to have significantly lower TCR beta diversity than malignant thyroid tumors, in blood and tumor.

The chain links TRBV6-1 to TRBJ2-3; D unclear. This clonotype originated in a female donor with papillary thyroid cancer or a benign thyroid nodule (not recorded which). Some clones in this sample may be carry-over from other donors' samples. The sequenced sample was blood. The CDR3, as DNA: TGTGCCAGCACTCCGATCCCGAGCACAGATACGCAGTATTTT. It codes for CASTPIPSTDTQYF.